What follows are 10 T cell receptor beta chains derived from one specimen sequenced in a study of cytomegalovirus exposure and HLA in healthy donors. The assay was immunoSEQ multiplex PCR, and TCRdb's table has in-frame clones only and misses some. Of approximately 90,000 clones in the sample, 95% to 97% were seen once. The sample comprised PBMCs. The receptor set was obtained from a young man in good health and CMV-seronegative.

J is TRBJ2-3 and V is TRBV6-4; a possible D gene is TRBD2 (5 bases). The CDR3 totals 15 residues. The V gene's germline CDR1 is MRHNA and CDR2 SNTAGT. Deletions cut 5 bases from V and 1 base from J, with 13 bases between. The CDR3 DNA follows: TGTGCCAGCAGTTCCGGCGGGTTGGGCACAGATACGCAGTATTTT. It codes for CASSSGGLGTDTQYF.

This chain links TRBV5-1 with TRBJ2-4; weak D call: TRBD2 (5 bases). CDR1 and CDR2 (germline): SGHRS, YFSETQ. The CDR3 contains 13 residues. Trimming took off 0 bases at V and 6 bases at J, with 7 bases between the two ends. As DNA, the CDR3 is TGCGCCAGCAGCTTGGCCGAGGGAAACATTCAGTACTTC. This codes for CASSLAEGNIQYF.

The sample holds one count of this clone. The V gene is TRBV28, the J gene TRBJ1-3; 10 bases are a match to TRBD1. The germline CDR1 and CDR2 sequences are MDHEN and SYDVKM. V was clipped by 5 bases and J by 7 bases; unmatched bases: 23. The CDR3 loop spans 20 amino acids. The CDR3 reads CASSPREGVWDRGNPNTIYF. CDR3 in DNA: TGTGCCAGCAGTCCAAGGGAGGGGGTTTGGGACAGGGGAAATCCGAACACCATATATTTT.

The chain links TRBV18 to TRBJ2-7; 11 positions agree with TRBD2. With V trimmed by 0 bases and J by 3 bases, 7 bases remained unmatched. The length of the CDR3 is 17 residues. Looked up from germline, CDR1 is KGHSH and CDR2 is LQKENI. As DNA, the CDR3 is TGTGCCAGCTCACCACCCCCTACTAGCGGGAGAAGCTACGAGCAGTACTTC. Protein product: CASSPPPTSGRSYEQYF.

The rearrangement joins TRBV11-2 to TRBJ2-3, with D maybe TRBD2 (6 bases). The germline V and J ends were trimmed by 1 base and 4 bases, with 9 bases remaining between them. There are 14 residues in the CDR3. The germline V gene encodes CDR1 SGHAT and CDR2 FQNNGV. The CDR3 loop is CASSLGAGSDTQYF. In DNA, the CDR3 is TGTGCCAGCAGCTTAGGGGCGGGATCAGATACGCAGTATTTT.

CDR3: CASRRGSSYEQYF. CDR3 DNA sequence: TGCGCCAGCAGGCGCGGGAGCTCCTACGAGCAGTACTTC. V usage is TRBV5-1 and J usage is TRBJ2-7; 7 nucleotides agree with TRBD2. Trimming took 5 bases from V and 0 from J; bases not matched to a gene: 2. The CDR3 contains 13 residues. From germline, CDR1 is SGHRS and CDR2 YFSETQ.

The chain uses TRBV28 and TRBJ2-7, with D possibly matching TRBD1 (5 bases). Germline V CDR1 and CDR2: MDHEN, SYDVKM. V was cut by 2 bases and J by 0 bases, with 11 bases left in between. There are 15 residues in the CDR3. CDR3 sequence (DNA): TGTGCCAGCAGTTTAGGGTGGGGCAGCTCCTACGAGCAGTACTTC. This encodes CASSLGWGSSYEQYF.

The chain is built from TRBV15 and TRBJ2-1, with TRBD1 matching over 8 bases. The CDR3 extends over 13 amino acids. Germline CDR1 LNHNV, CDR2 YYDKDF (reference sequence). V gave up 6 bases and J gave up 5 bases; unmatched junction bases: 3. DNA for the CDR3: TGTGCCACCAGGGCCAGGGGGCACAATGAGCAGTTCTTC. This translates into CATRARGHNEQFF.

The chain joins TRBV7-9 to TRBJ2-1; 9 bases line up with TRBD2. V shed 3 bases and J 3 bases; nucleotides not matched to a gene: 6. From germline, CDR1 is SEHNR and CDR2 FQNEAQ (reference sequence). The CDR3 extends over 16 amino acids. For the CDR3, the DNA is TGTGCCAGCAGCTTTCCGACTAGCGGTCTCTACAATGAGCAGTTCTTC. Protein sequence: CASSFPTSGLYNEQFF.

The chain is built from TRBV27 and TRBJ2-2; 10 bases agree with TRBD2. The CDR3 covers 17 residues. Per the germline V gene, CDR1 is MNHEY and CDR2 is SMNVEV (reference sequence). The J segment lost 7 bases and the V segment lost 1 base, leaving 9 bases of the junction unmatched. CDR3 nucleotides: TGTGCCAGCAGTTTATTTCCCCTAGCGGGAGAAAGCGGGGAGCTGTTTTTT. Translation: CASSLFPLAGESGELFF.